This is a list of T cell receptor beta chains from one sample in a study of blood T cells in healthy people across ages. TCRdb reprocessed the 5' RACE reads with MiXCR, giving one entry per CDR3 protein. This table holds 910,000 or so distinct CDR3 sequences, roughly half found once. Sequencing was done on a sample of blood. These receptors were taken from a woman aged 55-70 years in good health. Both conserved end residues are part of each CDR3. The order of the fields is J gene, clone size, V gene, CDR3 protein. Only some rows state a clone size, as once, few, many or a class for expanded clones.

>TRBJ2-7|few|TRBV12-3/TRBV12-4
CASSVVLAGEQYF
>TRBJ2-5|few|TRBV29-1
CSVDGLAGWAQETQYF
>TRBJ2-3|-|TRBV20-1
CSARDGRGDTDTQYF
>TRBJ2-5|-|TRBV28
CASSAFFGVGRDHQETQYF
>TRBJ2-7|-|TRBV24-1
CATSGQGYEQYF
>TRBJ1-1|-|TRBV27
CASSLYMSTEAFF
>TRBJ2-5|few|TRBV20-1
CSARDWAGPQETQYF
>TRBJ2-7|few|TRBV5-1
CASSLDGITYEQYF
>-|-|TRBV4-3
CASSQDTYYEQYF
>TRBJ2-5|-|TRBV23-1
CASRQSGPGQAFEETQYF
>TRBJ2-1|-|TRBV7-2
CASSRVGYGSYNEQFF
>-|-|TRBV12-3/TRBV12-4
CASKGAGIETQYF
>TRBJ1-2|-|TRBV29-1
CSVGGQLIYGYTF
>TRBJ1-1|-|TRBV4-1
CASSIWPGDGPEAFF
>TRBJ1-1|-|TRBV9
CASSVGPGSTEAFF
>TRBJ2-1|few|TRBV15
CATSRVELARNEQFF
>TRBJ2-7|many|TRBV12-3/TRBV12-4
CASSLAGHSYEQYF
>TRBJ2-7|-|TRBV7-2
CASSLAVNSYERYF
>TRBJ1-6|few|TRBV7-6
CASSLNPRSTNSPLHF
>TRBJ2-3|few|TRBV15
CATSRVPITDTQYF
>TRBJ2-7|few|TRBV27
CASSISGTYYEQYF
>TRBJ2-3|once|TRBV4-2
CASSQPTTGDTQYF
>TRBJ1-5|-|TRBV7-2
CASSPGGTGGRTQPQHF
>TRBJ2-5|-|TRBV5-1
CASSSVFERETTDRKQYF
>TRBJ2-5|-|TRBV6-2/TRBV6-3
CASSYSPASEETQYF
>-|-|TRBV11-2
CASSRGTSGRGQTQYF
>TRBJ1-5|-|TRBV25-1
CASSGYNSNQPQHF
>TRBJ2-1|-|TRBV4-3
CASSQTRGTSPFF
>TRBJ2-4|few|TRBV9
CASSAQSGTSGLLAKNIQYF
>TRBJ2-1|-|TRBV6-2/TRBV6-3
CASSPGLANGRDRFF
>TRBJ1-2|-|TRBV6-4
CASSERAREGYTF
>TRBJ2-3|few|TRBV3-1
CASSQINADTQYF
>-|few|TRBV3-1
CASGRAGGYEQYF
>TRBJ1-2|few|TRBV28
CASTAYYGYTF
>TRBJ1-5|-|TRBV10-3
CAIWLGRVDQPQHF
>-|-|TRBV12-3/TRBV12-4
CASSLGLAGVKTYEQYF
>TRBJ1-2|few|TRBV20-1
CSARERHGVSYGYTF
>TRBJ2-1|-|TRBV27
CASWRGQGNEQFF
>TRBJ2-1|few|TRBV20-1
CSARGLTNEQFF
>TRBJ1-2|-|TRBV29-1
CSGPIMGGYTF
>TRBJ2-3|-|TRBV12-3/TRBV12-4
CASSLFTSGTDTQYF
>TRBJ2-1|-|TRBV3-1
CASSVLATGVYEQFF
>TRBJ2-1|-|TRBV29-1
CSVDQPASTVLNEQFF
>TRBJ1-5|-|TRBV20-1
CSVPGQGGNQPQHF
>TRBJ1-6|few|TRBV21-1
CASISGYGNSPLHF
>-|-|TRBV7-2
CASSLAAGKYNEQYF
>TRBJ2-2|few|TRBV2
CASRGAANTGELFF
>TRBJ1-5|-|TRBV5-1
CASSFGTERGQPQHF
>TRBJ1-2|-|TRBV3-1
CASHGASLNYGYTF
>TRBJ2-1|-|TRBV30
CAWSGTFYNEQFF
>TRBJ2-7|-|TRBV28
CASSFYRTYEQYF
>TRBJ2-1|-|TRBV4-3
CASSPLGQFNEQFF
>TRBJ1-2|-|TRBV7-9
CASSLYVGGGYTF
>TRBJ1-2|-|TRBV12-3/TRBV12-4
CASSSSTERGGYTF
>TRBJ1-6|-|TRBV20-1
CSARDPTGTMDSPLHF
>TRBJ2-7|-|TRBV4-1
CASSHDRTYEQYF
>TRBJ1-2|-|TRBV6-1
CASSQTRTRKIHYGYTF
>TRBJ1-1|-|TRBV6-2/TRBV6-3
CASSSGVFEAFF
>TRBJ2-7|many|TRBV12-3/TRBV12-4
CASSLEDYEQYF
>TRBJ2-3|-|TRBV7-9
CASTAGGTQYF